Listed below are T cell receptor beta chains from one sample, sequenced in a study of T cells expressing NK-cell markers. Each CDR3 protein gets one entry in TCRdb, which reprocessed the 5' RACE reads and gives no DNA. This table holds fewer than 400,000 distinct CDR3 sequences. The sample consisted of blood T cells: a sorted CD56 or NKG2C T cell subset, CD4+ or CD8+ T cells, or bulk PBMC T cells (not recorded which). The source is a woman aged 45-59 years in good health. CDR3s include the opening cysteine and the closing phenylalanine or tryptophan. Clone size, where shown, is once, few, many, or a class for clones that have expanded.

V	size	J	CDR3
TRBV9	-	TRBJ2-1	CASSVGEGPQFF
TRBV10-3	medium-sized	TRBJ2-7	CAISEGPRTSGTYEQYF
TRBV7-8	-	TRBJ2-7	CASSQESGTSYYEQYF
TRBV10-2	-	TRBJ2-3	CASSVAGGGDTQYF
TRBV10-2	-	TRBJ2-3	CASAPGLATQYF
TRBV11-2	-	TRBJ1-5	CASSSDSGFQPQHF
TRBV5-1	-	TRBJ2-4	CASSLGRRNIQYF
TRBV7-9	-	TRBJ1-2	CASSLSAGGVYGYTF
TRBV11-3	-	TRBJ2-5	CASSSGGLGETQYF
TRBV12-3/TRBV12-4	-	TRBJ2-5	CASRRREGKRQETQYF
TRBV12-3/TRBV12-4	-	TRBJ1-4	CASSFDREKLFF
TRBV4-1	-	TRBJ2-5	CASSQVPGLDQETQYF
TRBV5-1	-	TRBJ2-1	CASTETSEQFF
TRBV20-1	-	TRBJ2-4	CSGLLAGQNIQYF
TRBV5-1	-	TRBJ2-1	CASSLDPSAGGNLYNEQFF
TRBV14	-	TRBJ2-3	CASSQGPSGSTDTQYF
TRBV2	-	TRBJ2-3	CASMGQAADTQYF
TRBV11-2	-	TRBJ2-7	CASSLGQVNEQYF
TRBV7-9	-	TRBJ2-3	CASSLDTGLRTDTQYF
TRBV12-3/TRBV12-4	-	TRBJ2-3	CASREASTDTQYF
TRBV12-3/TRBV12-4	-	TRBJ2-1	CASSVPGLAGVEQFF
TRBV7-2	-	TRBJ2-3	CASSPVGIVGSTQYF
TRBV11-2	-	TRBJ2-2	CASSWGFGISLNTGELFF
TRBV7-3	-	TRBJ1-6	CASSLDRGGSPLHF
TRBV3-1	-	TRBJ2-1	CASSQDITGEQFF